Listed below are T cell receptor beta chains from one sample, sequenced in a study of shared clonotypes between healthy human individuals. This table comes from immunoSEQ multiplex PCR, and its TCRdb copy is limited to in-frame clones, with some not included. The table lists over a million clones, 98% of them singletons, with approximately 0.45% in the top ten. Sequenced: naive CD4+ T cells sorted from blood. These receptors all come from a man between 25 and 39 years old in good health. Both conserved end residues are part of each CDR3. A D gene is named only where the DNA matches it firmly. Size is stated for part of the rows, as once, few or many counts, or as a class when the clone is expanded.

v_gene	d_gene	j_gene	abundance	CDR3nt	CDR3aa
TRBV28	NA	TRBJ2-3	NA	TGTGCCAGCACCCTAGGAGGGTCTATCGATACGCAGTATTTT	CASTLGGSIDTQYF
TRBV11-2	NA	TRBJ2-5	NA	TGTGCCAGCAGGCGGGGCCGGGGGTTGGTCAAGACAATAGAGACCCAGTACTTC	CASRRGRGLVKTIETQYF
TRBV7-8	NA	TRBJ2-7	once	TGTGCCAGCAGCTTAGTGGGTGGCGGGCGGGGACACTACGAGCAGTACTTC	CASSLVGGGRGHYEQYF
TRBV29-1	NA	TRBJ2-5	NA	TGCAGCGTTGATGAGATAAGCATCGGGACCCAGTACTTC	CSVDEISIGTQYF
TRBV28	TRBD2	TRBJ2-7	NA	TGTGCCAGCAGTTTCGCAATGGGGAGGTGGGGAACTAGCGGGAGGAGCGAGCAGTACTTC	CASSFAMGRWGTSGRSEQYF
TRBV9	NA	TRBJ2-2	NA	TGTGCCAGCAGCGTGTCGGACACCGGGGAGCTGTTTTTT	CASSVSDTGELFF
TRBV28	NA	TRBJ1-1	once	TGTGCCAGCAGTGCGTCCGGTCGGCAGCCGAACACTGAAGCTTTCTTT	CASSASGRQPNTEAFF
TRBV28	NA	TRBJ1-2	NA	TGTGCCAGCAGTTTGGGGGCAGTATCTTATGGCTACACCTTC	CASSLGAVSYGYTF
TRBV5-6	TRBD1	TRBJ2-3	NA	TGTGCCAGCAGCTTGGTACGGGCAGGGGGCCGCACAGATACGCAGTATTTT	CASSLVRAGGRTDTQYF
TRBV5-1	NA	TRBJ2-5	NA	TGCGCCAGCAGCTTCGATATAGCGAAAGAGACCCAGTACTTC	CASSFDIAKETQYF
TRBV5-1	TRBD2	TRBJ2-1	NA	TGCGCCAGCAGCTTGTACGGGGGGAATGAGCAGTTCTTC	CASSLYGGNEQFF
TRBV27	NA	TRBJ2-7	NA	TGTGCCAGCAGTTCGGGACAATACGAGCAGTACTTC	CASSSGQYEQYF
TRBV2	NA	TRBJ1-4	NA	TGTGCCAGCAGCGAAGAGTTGGAGGGAAAACTGTTTTTT	CASSEELEGKLFF
TRBV2	TRBD1	TRBJ2-7	NA	TGTGCCAGCAGAAAGGGACAGGGCAGCTCCTACGAGCAGTACTTC	CASRKGQGSSYEQYF
TRBV7-2	NA	TRBJ2-1	NA	TGTGCCAGCAGCCTCCGAGCGGGTATGCAGTTCTTC	CASSLRAGMQFF
TRBV6-5	TRBD2	TRBJ2-3	NA	TGTGCCAGCAGCCCCCTAGCGGGTAGGGCAGATACGCAGTATTTT	CASSPLAGRADTQYF
TRBV5-6	NA	TRBJ1-5	NA	TGTGCCAGCAGCTTGAGTCGGCGGGGGCAGCCCCAGCATTTT	CASSLSRRGQPQHF
TRBV1	NA	TRBJ2-7	NA	TGCACCAGCAGCCAAGCCGACCAAGCGGGAGTAATGGACTACGAGCAGTACTTC	CTSSQADQAGVMDYEQYF
TRBV20-1	NA	TRBJ1-1	NA	TGCAGTGCTAGAAGGGCATCTGGAGCTTTCTTT	CSARRASGAFF
TRBV4-1	NA	TRBJ2-1	NA	TGCGCCAGCAGCCTAAGAGGGAGTCCGAGCTTAAGCTCCTACAATGAGCAGTTCTTC	CASSLRGSPSLSSYNEQFF
TRBV11-2	NA	TRBJ2-6	NA	TGTGCCAGCAGCTGGGGGCCAGGACGGTCTGGGGCCAACGTCCTGATTTTC	CASSWGPGRSGANVLIF
TRBV29-1	TRBD1	TRBJ2-5	NA	TGCAGCGCGACAGGGGGCTCCCGGGGGGCCCAAGAGACCCAGTACTTC	CSATGGSRGAQETQYF